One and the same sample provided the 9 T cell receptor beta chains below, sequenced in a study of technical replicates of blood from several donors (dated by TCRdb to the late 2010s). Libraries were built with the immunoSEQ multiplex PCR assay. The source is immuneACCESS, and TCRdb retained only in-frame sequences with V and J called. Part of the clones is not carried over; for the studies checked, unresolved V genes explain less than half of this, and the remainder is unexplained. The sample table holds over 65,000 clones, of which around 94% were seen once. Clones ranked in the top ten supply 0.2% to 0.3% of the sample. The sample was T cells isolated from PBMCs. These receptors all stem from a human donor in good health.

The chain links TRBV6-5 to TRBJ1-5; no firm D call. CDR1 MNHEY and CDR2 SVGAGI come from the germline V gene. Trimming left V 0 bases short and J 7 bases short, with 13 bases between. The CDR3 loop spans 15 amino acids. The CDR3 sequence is CASSYSTAGNQPQHF. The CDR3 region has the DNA TGTGCCAGCAGTTACTCGACGGCGGGTAACCAGCCCCAGCATTTT.

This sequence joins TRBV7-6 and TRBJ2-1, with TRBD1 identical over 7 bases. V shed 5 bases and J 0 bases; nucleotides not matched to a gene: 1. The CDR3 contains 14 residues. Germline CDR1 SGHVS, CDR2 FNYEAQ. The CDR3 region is CASSRQGSYNEQFF. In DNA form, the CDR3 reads TGTGCCAGCAGCCGACAGGGCTCCTACAATGAGCAGTTCTTC. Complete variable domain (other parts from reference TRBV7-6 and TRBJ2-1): GAGVSQSPRYKVTKRGQDVALRCDPISGHVSLYWYRQALGQGPEFLTYFNYEAQQDKSGLPNDRFSAERPEGSISTLTIQRTEQRDSAMYRCASSRQGSYNEQFFGPGTRLTVL.

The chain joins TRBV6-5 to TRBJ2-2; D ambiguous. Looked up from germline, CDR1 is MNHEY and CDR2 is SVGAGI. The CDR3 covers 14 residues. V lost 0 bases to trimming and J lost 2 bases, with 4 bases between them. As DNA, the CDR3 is TGTGCCAGCAGTTACTCTAGTAACACCGGGGAGCTGTTTTTT. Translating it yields CASSYSSNTGELFF.

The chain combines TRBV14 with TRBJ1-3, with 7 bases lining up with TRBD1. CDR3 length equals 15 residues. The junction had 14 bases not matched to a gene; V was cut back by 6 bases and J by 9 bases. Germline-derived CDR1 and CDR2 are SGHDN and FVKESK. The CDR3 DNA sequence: TGTGCCAGCAGTTCCCAGACAGGGAGATGGGGCACCATATATTTT. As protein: CASSSQTGRWGTIYF.

The CDR3 DNA reads TGTGCCAGCTCTCATGGACTAGCGGGCTACAATGAGCAGTTCTTC. It codes for CASSHGLAGYNEQFF. This chain links TRBV27 with TRBJ2-1, with TRBD2 matching over 11 bases. This CDR3 spans 15 amino acids. The germline gives CDR1 MNHEY, CDR2 SMNVEV (reference sequence). V gave up 8 bases and J gave up 3 bases; unmatched junction bases: 6.

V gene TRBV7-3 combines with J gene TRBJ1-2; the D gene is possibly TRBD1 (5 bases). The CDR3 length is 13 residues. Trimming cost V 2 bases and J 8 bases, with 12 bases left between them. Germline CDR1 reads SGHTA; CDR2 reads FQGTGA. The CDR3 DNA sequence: TGTGCCAGCAGCTTAGGGGCCTCGCAGGGCTACACCTTC. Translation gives CASSLGASQGYTF.

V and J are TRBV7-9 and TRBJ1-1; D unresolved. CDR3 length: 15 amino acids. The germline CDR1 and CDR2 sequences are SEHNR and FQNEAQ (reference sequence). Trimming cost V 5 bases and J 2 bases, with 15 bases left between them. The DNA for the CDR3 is TGTGCCAGCAGCCCTGAGGGCCACTCCAACACTGAAGCTTTCTTT. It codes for CASSPEGHSNTEAFF.

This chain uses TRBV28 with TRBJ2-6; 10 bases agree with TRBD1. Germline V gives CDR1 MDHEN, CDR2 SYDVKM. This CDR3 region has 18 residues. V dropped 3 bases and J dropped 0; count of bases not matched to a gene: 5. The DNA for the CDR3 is TGTGCCAGCAGTTTCGGCGGGACAGGGGCCTCTGGGGCCAACGTCCTGACTTTC. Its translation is CASSFGGTGASGANVLTF.

The CDR3 DNA sequence: TGTGCCAGCTCACCCCCGGGACAGGGTACCTATGGCTACACCTTC. Protein: CASSPPGQGTYGYTF. V is TRBV18 and J is TRBJ1-2; 9 bases align to TRBD1. The trim removed 3 bases at V and 4 bases at J, leaving 6 bases unmatched. CDR1 and CDR2 from the germline V gene are KGHSH and LQKENI. CDR3 length: 15 residues.